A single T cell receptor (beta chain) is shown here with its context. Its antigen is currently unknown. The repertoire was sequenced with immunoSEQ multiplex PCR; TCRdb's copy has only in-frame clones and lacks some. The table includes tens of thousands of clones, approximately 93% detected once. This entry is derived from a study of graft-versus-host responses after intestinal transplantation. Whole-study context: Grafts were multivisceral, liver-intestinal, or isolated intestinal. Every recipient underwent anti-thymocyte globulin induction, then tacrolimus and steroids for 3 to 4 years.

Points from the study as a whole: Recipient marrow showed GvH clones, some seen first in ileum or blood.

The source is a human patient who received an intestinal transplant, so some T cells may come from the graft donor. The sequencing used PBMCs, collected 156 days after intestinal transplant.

CDR3 protein: CASSSRTGLMDTQYF. CDR3 coding DNA: TGTGCCAGCAGCTCCCGGACAGGACTAATGGATACGCAGTATTTT. J is TRBJ2-3 and V is TRBV13; the D gene is possibly TRBD1 (7 bases). Trimming pared 4 bases from V and 6 bases from J, leaving 17 bases between. This CDR3 has 15 residues. Per the germline V gene, CDR1 is PRHDT and CDR2 is FYEKMQ (reference sequence).